Below, 4 T cell receptor beta chains from the same sample are listed, as sequenced in a study of CD8+CD57+ T cells in acquired aplastic anemia. CDR3 and TCR beta VDJ profiling relied on a genomic DNA template. Each CDR3 protein is one row after TCRdb ran MiXCR on the reads. The table records roughly 190,000 distinct CDR3 sequences, approximately 52% of them present only once. The specimen sequenced was sorted CD4+, CD8+, or CD8+CD57+ T cells (not recorded which) from PBMCs. These receptors originate from a human donor in good health, serving as a control.

Many counts were recorded for this clonotype. This chain joins TRBV7-8 and TRBJ1-5; 7 bases line up with TRBD1. Germline V gene data show CDR1 as SGHVS and CDR2 as FQNEAQ. This CDR3 spans 15 amino acids. V was clipped by 3 bases and J by 3 bases; unmatched bases: 5. CDR3 sequence reads: CASSFGGTVNQPQHF. The CDR3 DNA reads TGTGCCAGCAGCTTCGGCGGGACAGTCAATCAGCCCCAGCATTTT.

CDR3 nucleotides: TGTGCCAGCAGCTCAAGGGACAGGGTGACGGGGAACACTGAAGCTTTCTTT. Its protein product is CASSSRDRVTGNTEAFF. This rearrangement joins TRBV7-8 to TRBJ1-1, with 9 bases that match TRBD1. The J segment lost 1 base and the V segment lost 4 bases, leaving 10 bases of the junction unmatched. CDR3 length: 17 amino acids. Germline lookup yields CDR1 SGHVS and CDR2 FQNEAQ. Complete variable domain (other parts from reference TRBV7-8 and TRBJ1-1): GAGVSQSPRYKVAKRGQDVALRCDPISGHVSLFWYQQALGQGPEFLTYFQNEAQLDKSGLPSDRFFAERPEGSVSTLKIQRTQQEDSAVYLCASSSRDRVTGNTEAFFGQGTRLTVV.

V usage is TRBV12-5 and J usage is TRBJ2-2, with 10 bases identical to TRBD1. The V gene end was trimmed by 5 bases and the J gene end by 4 bases; junction bases not matched to a gene: 4. The germline V gene has CDR1 LGHNT and CDR2 FRNRAP. The CDR3 is 15 amino acids. The CDR3 is CASGTGTGATGELFF. CDR3 nucleotide sequence: TGTGCTAGTGGTACCGGGACAGGGGCCACCGGGGAGCTGTTTTTT.

The V gene is TRBV7-3, the J gene TRBJ2-3; tentative D call: TRBD2 (6 bases). The germline gives CDR1 SGHTA, CDR2 FQGTGA. The CDR3 sequence is 15 residues long. With 2 bases removed from V and 2 bases from J, the gap between germline ends came to 11 bases. The CDR3 here is CASSLVSGYTDTQYF. The CDR3 region has the DNA TGTGCCAGCAGCTTAGTTAGCGGCTACACAGATACGCAGTATTTT.